One T cell receptor (beta chain) is described in this entry. CDR3 length: 15 residues. Per the germline V gene, CDR1 is KGHSH and CDR2 is LQKENI. Trimming at V came to 3 bases and at J to 5 bases, leaving 8 bases not matched to a gene. This sample is part of a study of blood T cell repertoires in COVID-19. Assay used: immunoSEQ multiplex PCR; TCRdb lists only in-frame clones, some missing. The top ten clones hold 10% to 15% of a sample with 150,000 to 200,000 clones, around four fifths of them seen once. This TCR derives from a woman aged 55-69 years who had recovered from COVID-19. Specimen: PBMCs or T cells enriched from blood (not recorded which). This chain connects TRBV18 to TRBJ2-3, with TRBD1 matching over 7 bases. The CDR3 loop is CASSPWAAGGDTQYF. The CDR3 bases are TGTGCCAGCTCACCCTGGGCGGCAGGGGGAGATACGCAGTATTTT.